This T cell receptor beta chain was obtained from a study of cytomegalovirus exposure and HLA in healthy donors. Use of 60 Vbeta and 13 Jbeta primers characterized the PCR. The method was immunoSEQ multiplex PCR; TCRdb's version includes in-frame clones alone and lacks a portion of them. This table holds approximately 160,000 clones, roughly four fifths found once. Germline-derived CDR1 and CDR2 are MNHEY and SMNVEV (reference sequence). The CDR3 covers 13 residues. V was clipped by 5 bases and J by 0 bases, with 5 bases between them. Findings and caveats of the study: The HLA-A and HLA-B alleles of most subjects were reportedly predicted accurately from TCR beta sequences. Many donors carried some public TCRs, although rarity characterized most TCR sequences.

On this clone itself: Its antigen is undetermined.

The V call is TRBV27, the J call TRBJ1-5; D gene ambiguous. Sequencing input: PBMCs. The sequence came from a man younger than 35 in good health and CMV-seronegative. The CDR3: CASSTGSNQPQHF. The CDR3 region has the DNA TGTGCCAGCAGTACGGGTAGCAATCAGCCCCAGCATTTT.